The next 18 T cell receptor beta chains were all read from a single sample in a study of cytomegalovirus exposure and HLA in healthy donors. The PCR was carried out with 60 Vbeta primers and 13 Jbeta primers. Produced via immunoSEQ multiplex PCR; TCRdb's table is partial and in-frame only. Of more than 150,000 clones in the sample, around 80% are singletons; the top ten hold 1.5% to 2%. The sample consisted of PBMCs. The receptors originated from a man younger than 30 in good health and CMV-seronegative.

CDR3 coding DNA: TGTGCCTGGAGGCCAGGAACCAGCTACGAGCAGTACTTC. Its translation: CAWRPGTSYEQYF. This chain links TRBV30 with TRBJ2-7; D not resolved. The V gene lost 3 bases and the J gene lost 3 bases, with 12 bases spanning the gap. This CDR3 spans 13 amino acids. Germline V gives CDR1 GTSNPN, CDR2 SVGIG (reference sequence). The variable domain in full, completed from reference TRBV30 and TRBJ2-7, reads SQTIHQWPATLVQPVGSPLSLECTVEGTSNPNLYWYRQAAGRGLQLLFYSVGIGQISSEVPQNLSASRPQDRQFILSSKKLLLSDSGFYLCAWRPGTSYEQYFGPGTRLTVT.

The chain employs TRBV19 and TRBJ1-1; 10 positions match TRBD1. The CDR3 has 18 amino acids. The J segment lost 5 bases and the V segment lost 4 bases, leaving 16 bases of the junction unmatched. CDR1 LNHDA and CDR2 SQIVND come from the germline V gene (reference sequence). As DNA, the CDR3 is TGTGCCAGTAGTACTTTAGGTTTGGGGGACAGGGGTGGAACTGAAGCTTTCTTT. It specifies CASSTLGLGDRGGTEAFF.

The V gene is TRBV11-2, the J gene TRBJ1-5; D call uncertain. V dropped 1 base and J dropped 2 bases, with 9 bases sitting between them. This CDR3 has 15 residues. Germline CDR1 is SGHAT and CDR2 is FQNNGV. CDR3 bases: TGTGCCAGCAGCTTAGGCGTGGCGGGCAATCAGCCCCAGCATTTT. This codes for CASSLGVAGNQPQHF.

The chain has TRBV6-5 and TRBJ2-1, with D possibly being TRBD2 (5 bases). Trimming shortened V by 5 bases and J by 9 bases, and 14 bases separated the two germline ends. The CDR3 extends over 13 amino acids. Germline CDR1 MNHEY, CDR2 SVGAGI. For the CDR3, the DNA is TGTGCCAGCAGTCGTCCCGACTATCTTGAGCAGTTCTTC. This sequence encodes CASSRPDYLEQFF.

J is TRBJ2-1 and V is TRBV28; D possibly corresponds to TRBD2 (6 bases). V gave up 7 bases and J gave up 16 bases, with 23 bases separating them. Per the germline V gene, CDR1 is MDHEN and CDR2 is SYDVKM. This CDR3 contains 13 residues. CDR3 protein: CASTTTSPGLCFF. DNA of the CDR3: TGTGCCAGCACCACGACTAGTCCGGGCTTGTGCTTCTTC.

The chain combines TRBV6-5 with TRBJ1-4, with 11 bases that match TRBD1. The CDR3 spans 14 residues. Germline values: CDR1 MNHEY, CDR2 SVGAGI. V gave up 5 bases and J gave up 8 bases; unmatched junction bases: 4. CDR3 sequence: CASSVDRGPEKLFF. CDR3 nucleotides: TGTGCCAGCAGTGTGGACAGGGGGCCAGAAAAACTGTTTTTT.

The chain couples TRBV19 to TRBJ1-6; D is uncertain. This CDR3 spans 15 amino acids. Trimming cost V 2 bases and J 7 bases, with 12 bases left between them. Germline V CDR1 and CDR2: LNHDA, SQIVND (reference sequence). CDR3 in amino acids: CASSIQAGVNSPLHF. CDR3 DNA: TGTGCCAGTAGTATACAGGCCGGGGTGAATTCACCCCTCCACTTT.

The chain couples TRBV27 to TRBJ1-1, with 10 bases identical to TRBD1. With V trimmed by 8 bases and J by 1 base, 7 bases remained unmatched. Per germline, CDR1 MNHEY and CDR2 SMNVEV (reference sequence). CDR3 length equals 15 residues. In DNA form, the CDR3 reads TGTGCCAGCTGGGGACAGGGGAGAACGAACACTGAAGCTTTCTTT. It yields the protein CASWGQGRTNTEAFF.

This chain joins TRBV4-1 and TRBJ1-2; 7 bases match TRBD1. The CDR3 totals 16 residues. J lost 6 bases, V lost 0 bases, and 10 bases had no gene match. Germline CDR1 and CDR2: MGHRA and YSYEKL. The CDR3 is CASSQDGTGDADGYTF. For the CDR3, the DNA is TGCGCCAGCAGCCAAGATGGTACAGGGGATGCGGATGGCTACACCTTC.

This clone has a handful of counts. The chain employs TRBV19 and TRBJ1-5; tentatively, D is TRBD1 (5 bases). The CDR3 is 14 amino acids. The germline V gene has CDR1 LNHDA and CDR2 SQIVND (reference sequence). V was pared by 3 bases and J by 4 bases, with 10 bases between. The CDR3 bases are TGTGCCAGTAGTATTTGGCAGGGAAATCAGCCCCAGCATTTT. Residues: CASSIWQGNQPQHF. Together with reference TRBV19 and TRBJ1-5, the CDR3 gives the full variable domain: DGGITQSPKYLFRKEGQNVTLSCEQNLNHDAMYWYRQDPGQGLRLIYYSQIVNDFQKGDIAEGYSVSREKKESFPLTVTSAQKNPTAFYLCASSIWQGNQPQHFGDGTRLSIL.

This chain uses TRBV28 with TRBJ2-2; 14 positions match TRBD2. Trimming cost V 2 bases and J 4 bases; bases outside gene matches: 6. CDR3 length: 18 residues. From germline, CDR1 is MDHEN and CDR2 SYDVKM. This CDR3 is CASSLGLTSGRVTGELFF. For the CDR3, the DNA is TGTGCCAGCAGTTTAGGCCTGACTAGCGGGAGGGTCACCGGGGAGCTGTTTTTT.

The rearrangement uses TRBV28 and TRBJ1-2; 9 bases are shared with TRBD1. V gave up 5 bases and J gave up 8 bases; unmatched junction bases: 15. Germline CDR1 MDHEN, CDR2 SYDVKM. This CDR3 is built from 16 residues. The chain's CDR3 is CASSGGQGWDGAGYTF. CDR3 coding DNA: TGTGCCAGCAGTGGGGGACAGGGATGGGACGGTGCGGGCTACACCTTC.

This clone showed up just a few times. The chain carries TRBV5-1 and TRBJ2-1; the match to TRBD2 covers 10 bases. V was pared by 6 bases and J by 4 bases, with 1 base of the junction left unmatched. Germline V lookup: CDR1 SGHRS, CDR2 YFSETQ. This CDR3 comprises 13 residues. The CDR3 protein is CASKRGGYNEQFF. As DNA, the CDR3 is TGCGCCAGCAAGCGGGGGGGATACAATGAGCAGTTCTTC. Full variable domain (rest looked up from reference TRBV5-1 and TRBJ2-1): KAGVTQTPRYLIKTRGQQVTLSCSPISGHRSVSWYQQTPGQGLQFLFEYFSETQRNKGNFPGRFSGRQFSNSRSEMNVSTLELGDSALYLCASKRGGYNEQFFGPGTRLTVL.

The CDR3 loop is CASSSQSTDTQYF. The CDR3 nucleotides are TGTGCCAGCAGCTCCCAGAGCACAGATACGCAGTATTTT. The chain employs TRBV11-3 and TRBJ2-3; D remains ambiguous. V was pared by 4 bases and J by 0 bases, with 5 bases between. Germline lookup yields CDR1 SGHNT and CDR2 YENEEA. This CDR3 has 13 residues.

The genes are TRBV2 and TRBJ1-6; D is undetermined. The V end lost 4 bases, the J end lost 0 bases, and 13 bases lay between the germline ends. This CDR3 contains 17 residues. The V gene's germline CDR1 is SNHLY and CDR2 FYNNEI. The CDR3 here is CASSVRTEFSYNSPLHF. The CDR3 nucleotides read TGTGCCAGCAGTGTGCGCACCGAGTTCTCCTATAATTCACCCCTCCACTTT.

This chain uses TRBV7-3 with TRBJ1-2, with 11 nucleotides matching TRBD1. The length of the CDR3 is 15 residues. From germline, CDR1 is SGHTA and CDR2 FQGTGA. Trimming cost V 4 bases and J 2 bases; bases outside gene matches: 3. The CDR3 loop is CASSSGTGGNYGYTF. The CDR3 DNA reads as TGTGCCAGCAGCTCCGGGACAGGGGGGAACTATGGCTACACCTTC.

This clone has just a few counts. The chain employs TRBV6-1 and TRBJ2-5; TRBD1 aligns across 8 bases. The closer fit of TRBJ2-7 to the DNA end suggests the J call may be wrong. Germline V gene data show CDR1 as MNHNS and CDR2 as SASEGT. The CDR3 loop spans 12 amino acids. CDR3: CASRDRIYEQYF. The CDR3, as DNA: TGTGCTTCTCGGGACAGGATCTACGAGCAGTACTTC.

CDR3 bases: TGTGCCAGCAGCTTAGGTGGGCGCACAGATACGCAGTATTTT. Protein sequence: CASSLGGRTDTQYF. The chain has TRBV7-9 and TRBJ2-3; D unclear. Germline V gene sequence: CDR1 SEHNR, CDR2 FQNEAQ (reference sequence). The length of the CDR3 is 14 residues. V was pared by 1 base and J by 1 base, with 6 bases between.